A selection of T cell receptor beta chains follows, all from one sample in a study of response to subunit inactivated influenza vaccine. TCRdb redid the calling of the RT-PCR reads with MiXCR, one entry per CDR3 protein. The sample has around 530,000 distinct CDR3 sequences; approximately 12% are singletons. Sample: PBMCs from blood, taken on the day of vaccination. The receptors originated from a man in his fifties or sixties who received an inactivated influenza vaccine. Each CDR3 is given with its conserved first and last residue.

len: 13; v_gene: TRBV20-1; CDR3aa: CSALGQGQETQYF
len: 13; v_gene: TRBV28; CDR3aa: CASSLGGWNEQYF
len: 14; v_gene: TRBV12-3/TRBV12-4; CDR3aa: CASSLGTGRTEAFF
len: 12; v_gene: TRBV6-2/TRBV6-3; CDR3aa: CATRDTYYEQYF
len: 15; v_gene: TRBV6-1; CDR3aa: CASSDQGRMSTEAFF
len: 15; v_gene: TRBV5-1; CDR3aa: CASSLGGQALYEQYF
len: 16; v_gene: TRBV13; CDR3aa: CASSLFTSGRRNEQYF
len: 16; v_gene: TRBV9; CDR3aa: CASSVTGVIGPGELFF
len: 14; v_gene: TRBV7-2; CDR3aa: CASSLGETSSSEFF
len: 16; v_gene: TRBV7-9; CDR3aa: CASSGLAGLAAGELFF
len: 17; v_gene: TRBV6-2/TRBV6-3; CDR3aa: CASSYSSREASYGTQYF
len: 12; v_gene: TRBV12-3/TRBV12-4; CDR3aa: CASSYFYTEAFF
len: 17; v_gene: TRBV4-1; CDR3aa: CASSLTWTSGGGVAQYF
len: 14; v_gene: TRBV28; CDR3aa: CASRKTSVHGELFF
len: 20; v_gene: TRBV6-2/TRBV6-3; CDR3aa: CASSYNIKKNRGAGSYEQYF
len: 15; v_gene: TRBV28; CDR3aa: CASSFFAGGLREQFF
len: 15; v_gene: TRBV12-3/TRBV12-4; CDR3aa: CASRASGGSYNEQFF
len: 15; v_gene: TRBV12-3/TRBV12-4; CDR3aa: CASSPPLGASYEQYF
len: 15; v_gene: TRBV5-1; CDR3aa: CASSLGQGITDTQYF
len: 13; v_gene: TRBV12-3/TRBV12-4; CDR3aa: CASSLNREYEQFF
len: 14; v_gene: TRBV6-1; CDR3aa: CASSEKGLNTEAFF
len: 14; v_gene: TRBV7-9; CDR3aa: CASSLTRQGSEQFF
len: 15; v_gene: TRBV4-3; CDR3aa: CASSERREGTYEQYF
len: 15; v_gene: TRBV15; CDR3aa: CATSSRQGSTDTQYF
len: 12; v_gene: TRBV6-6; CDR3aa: CASTGGGGELFF
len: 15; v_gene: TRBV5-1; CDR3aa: CASSSGDYLQETQYF
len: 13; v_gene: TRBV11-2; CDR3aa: CASSAHRGYGWYF
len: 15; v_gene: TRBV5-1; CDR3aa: CASSSGQAGADTQYF
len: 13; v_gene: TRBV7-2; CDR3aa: CASRPRPSDTQYF
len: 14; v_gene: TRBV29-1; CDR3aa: CSVALGEPTHEQYF
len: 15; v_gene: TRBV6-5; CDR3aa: CASSYSSPGANVLTF
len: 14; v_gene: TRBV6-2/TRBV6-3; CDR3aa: CASSGQPLGKGYTF
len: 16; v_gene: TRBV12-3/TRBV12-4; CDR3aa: CASSRPGAGVTDTQYF
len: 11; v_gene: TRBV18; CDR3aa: CASSPPGELFF
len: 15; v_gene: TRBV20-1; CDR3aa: CSAINEEGGGNEQFF
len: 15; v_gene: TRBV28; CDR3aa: CASKPPGPLFHEQYF
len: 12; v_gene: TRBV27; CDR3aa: CASRDGPDTQYF
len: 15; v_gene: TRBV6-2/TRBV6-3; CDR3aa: CASATDREAKQPQHF
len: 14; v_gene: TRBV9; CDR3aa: CASSAYSGANVLTF
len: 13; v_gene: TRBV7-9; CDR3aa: CASSINQVDEQFF
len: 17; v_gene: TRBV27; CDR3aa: CASSLVMRGAVFYEQYF
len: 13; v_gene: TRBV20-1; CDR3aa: CSAMTGLSYEQYF